The 5 T cell receptor beta chains presented below share a single source sample, sequenced in a study of cytomegalovirus exposure and HLA in healthy donors. PCR was performed using 60 Vbeta and 13 Jbeta primers. Sequencing used immunoSEQ multiplex PCR; TCRdb keeps in-frame clones, though not all of them. The sample lists about 150,000 clones; roughly 84% were seen once. Sequenced material: PBMCs. These receptors were obtained from a boy under 10 years old in good health and CMV-seronegative.

The chain employs TRBV12-5 and TRBJ2-3, with D possibly being TRBD1 (5 bases). The CDR3 has 13 amino acids. V was clipped by 7 bases and J by 5 bases, with 13 bases between them. CDR1 and CDR2 from the germline V gene are LGHNT and FRNRAP. Here the CDR3 DNA reads TGTGCTAGTGCCGTTACAGGTTTAGATACGCAGTATTTT. It is translated as CASAVTGLDTQYF.

This clone has more than one count but fewer than ten. The chain combines TRBV4-1 with TRBJ1-1; unclear D gene. Trimming took 1 base from V and 4 from J, leaving 10 bases between them. The CDR3 length is 14 residues. Germline V CDR1 and CDR2: MGHRA, YSYEKL. The CDR3 loop is CASSQGPRSTEAFF. CDR3 in DNA: TGCGCCAGCAGCCAAGGTCCGCGGTCCACTGAAGCTTTCTTT.

This chain uses TRBV5-1 with TRBJ1-4; D is perhaps TRBD1 (6 bases). Germline loops: CDR1 SGHRS, CDR2 YFSETQ. The length of the CDR3 is 16 residues. V gave up 0 bases and J gave up 3 bases, with 12 bases separating them. The CDR3 protein is CASSLGRGASNEKLFF. CDR3 DNA sequence: TGCGCCAGCAGCTTGGGTCGGGGGGCCTCTAATGAAAAACTGTTTTTT.

This sequence joins TRBV19 and TRBJ2-7; D possibly corresponds to TRBD2 (6 bases). The germline V gene encodes CDR1 LNHDA and CDR2 SQIVND (reference sequence). The CDR3 consists of 14 residues. The germline V and J ends were trimmed by 3 bases and 0 bases, with 9 bases remaining between them. The CDR3 region is CASSMRRDSYEQYF. In DNA form, the CDR3 reads TGTGCCAGTAGTATGCGGCGGGACTCCTACGAGCAGTACTTC.

This chain links TRBV27 with TRBJ1-5; 9 bases are shared with TRBD1. With V trimmed by 4 bases and J by 3 bases, 7 bases remained unmatched. Germline CDR1 and CDR2: MNHEY and SMNVEV (reference sequence). The CDR3 extends over 16 amino acids. CDR3 bases: TGTGCCAGCAGTTCGGGGACAGGGAGGATCAATCAGCCCCAGCATTTT. As protein: CASSSGTGRINQPQHF.